This TCR beta chain was observed in a study of blood T cell repertoires in COVID-19. Across the whole study: From the United States, Italy and Spain came samples of acute and convalescent COVID-19. T cells, B-cell-depleted T cells, or PBMCs provided the cDNA or gDNA that served as material.

Germline V gene data show CDR1 as SEHNR and CDR2 as FQNEAQ (reference sequence). This CDR3 has 17 residues. With 5 bases clipped from V and 4 bases from J, the junction kept 11 bases outside the gene matches. Original methodology: By means of reference gene primer amplification, nucleated cell counts were estimated. Sequencing was performed with immunoSEQ multiplex PCR; in TCRdb, only in-frame clones are kept and a portion is missing. That table furnishes V, J and clone size, whereas the DNA furnished D and trimming. The sample carries approximately 190,000 clones, about four fifths recorded once. The sequence came from a man between 60 and 75 years old with acute or convalescent COVID-19. Input material: peripheral blood. The rearrangement uses TRBV7-9 and TRBJ1-6; 7 bases map to TRBD1. The CDR3 DNA sequence: TGTGCCAGCAGCCGCGGGACAGACAATACTTATAATTCACCCCTCCACTTT. It yields the protein CASSRGTDNTYNSPLHF.